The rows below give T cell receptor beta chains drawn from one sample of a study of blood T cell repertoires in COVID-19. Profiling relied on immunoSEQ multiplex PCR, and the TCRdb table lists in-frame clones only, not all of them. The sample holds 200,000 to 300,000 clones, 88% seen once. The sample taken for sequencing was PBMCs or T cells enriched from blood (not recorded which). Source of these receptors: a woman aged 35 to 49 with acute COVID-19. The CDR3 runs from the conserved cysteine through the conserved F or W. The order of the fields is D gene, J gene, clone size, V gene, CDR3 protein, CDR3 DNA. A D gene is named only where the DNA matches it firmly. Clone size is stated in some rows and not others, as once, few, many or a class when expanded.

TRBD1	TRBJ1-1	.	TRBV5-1	CASSPGTANTEAFF	TGCGCCAGCAGCCCGGGGACAGCGAACACTGAAGCTTTCTTT
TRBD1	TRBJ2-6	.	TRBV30	CAWKGQGREANVLTF	TGTGCCTGGAAGGGACAGGGAAGGGAGGCCAACGTCCTGACTTTC
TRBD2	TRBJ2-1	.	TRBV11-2	CASSRGRSGLAGANEQFF	TGTGCCAGCAGCCGGGGGCGGTCTGGTCTAGCGGGAGCCAATGAGCAGTTCTTC
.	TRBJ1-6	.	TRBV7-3	CASSLTPSGRSPLHF	TGTGCCAGCAGCTTAACCCCGTCGGGAAGGTCACCCCTCCACTTT
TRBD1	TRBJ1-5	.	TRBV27	CASSRTGRGNQPQHF	TGTGCCAGCAGCCGGACAGGGAGGGGCAATCAGCCCCAGCATTTT
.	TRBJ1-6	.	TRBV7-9	CASSSNAGNSPLHF	TGTGCCAGCAGCTCTAACGCGGGGAATTCACCCCTCCACTTT
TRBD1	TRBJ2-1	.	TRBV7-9	CASSLGMDRRLYNEQFF	TGTGCCAGCAGCTTGGGGATGGACAGGCGGCTCTACAATGAGCAGTTCTTC
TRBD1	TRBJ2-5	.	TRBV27	CASSPSGTEETQYF	TGTGCCAGCAGTCCCTCCGGGACAGAAGAGACCCAGTACTTC
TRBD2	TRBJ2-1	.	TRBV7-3	CASSRGLAGGDLYNEQFF	TGTGCCAGCAGCCGGGGACTAGCGGGAGGGGATTTATACAATGAGCAGTTCTTC
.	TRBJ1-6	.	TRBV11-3	CASSLARISPLHF	TGTGCCAGCAGCTTAGCTAGGATATCACCCCTCCACTTT
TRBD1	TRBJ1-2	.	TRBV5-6	CASSPGQGANYGYTF	TGTGCCAGCAGCCCTGGACAGGGGGCAAACTATGGCTACACCTTC
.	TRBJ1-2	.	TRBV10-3	CAISETLKLYTF	TGTGCCATCAGTGAAACCTTAAAACTCTACACCTTC
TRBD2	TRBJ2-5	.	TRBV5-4	CASSSGSQETQYF	TGTGCCAGCAGCAGCGGGAGCCAAGAGACCCAGTACTTC
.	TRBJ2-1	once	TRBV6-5	CASSYGRNEQFF	TGTGCCAGCAGTTACGGGAGGAATGAGCAGTTCTTC
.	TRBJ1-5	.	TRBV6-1	CASSEAKLTGNQPQHF	TGTGCCAGCAGTGAAGCCAAACTTACAGGGAATCAGCCCCAGCATTTT
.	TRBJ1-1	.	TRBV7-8	CASSPRALNTEAFF	TGTGCCAGCAGCCCCAGGGCCCTCAACACTGAAGCTTTCTTT
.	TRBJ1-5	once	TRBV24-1	CATSSNSNQPQHF	TGTGCCACCAGTTCAAATAGCAATCAGCCCCAGCATTTT
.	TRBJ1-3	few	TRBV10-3	CAISDRLTSSGNTIYF	TGTGCCATCAGTGATCGGTTGACAAGCTCTGGAAACACCATATATTTT
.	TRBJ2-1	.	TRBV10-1	CASSRGHEQFF	TGCGCCAGCAGTAGAGGCCACGAGCAGTTCTTC
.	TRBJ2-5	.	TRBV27	CASSLRDYQETQYF	TGTGCCAGCAGTTTAAGGGACTACCAAGAGACCCAGTACTTC
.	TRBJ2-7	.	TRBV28	CASSTFHEQYF	TGTGCCAGCAGTACATTCCACGAGCAGTACTTC
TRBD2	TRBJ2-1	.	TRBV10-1	CASSEGNSGRSSNEQFF	TGCGCCAGCAGTGAAGGGAATAGCGGGAGATCGAGTAATGAGCAGTTCTTC
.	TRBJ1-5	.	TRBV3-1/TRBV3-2	CASSQRGIQPQHF	TGTGCCAGCAGCCAAAGGGGGATTCAGCCCCAGCATTTT
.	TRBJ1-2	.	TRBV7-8	CASSPRGGTGGYTF	TGTGCCAGCAGCCCACGCGGGGGCACGGGGGGCTACACCTTC
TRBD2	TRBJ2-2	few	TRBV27	CASRGGIRTGELFF	TGTGCCAGCAGGGGAGGGATCCGGACCGGGGAGCTGTTTTTT
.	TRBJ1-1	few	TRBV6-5	CASSPQGGVNTEAFF	TGTGCCAGCAGTCCCCAGGGAGGAGTAAACACTGAAGCTTTCTTT
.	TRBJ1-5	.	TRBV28	CASGTGTNQPQHF	TGTGCCAGCGGAACAGGGACCAATCAGCCCCAGCATTTT
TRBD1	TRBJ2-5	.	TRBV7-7	CASSSPGTGGAETQYF	TGTGCTAGCAGCTCCCCCGGGACAGGGGGCGCGGAGACCCAGTACTTC
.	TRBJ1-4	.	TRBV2	CASNMREVNEKLFF	TGTGCCAGCAATATGAGGGAGGTTAATGAAAAACTGTTTTTT
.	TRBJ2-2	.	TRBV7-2	CASSLGQMMTGELFF	TGTGCCAGCAGCTTAGGGCAAATGATGACCGGGGAGCTGTTTTTT
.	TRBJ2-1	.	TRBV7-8	CASSRVGEGGNEQFF	TGTGCCAGCAGCAGGGTCGGGGAGGGGGGCAATGAGCAGTTCTTC
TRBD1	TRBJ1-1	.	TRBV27	CASSQGQGSGGANTEAFF	TGTGCCAGCAGCCAAGGACAGGGTTCAGGTGGCGCGAACACTGAAGCTTTCTTT
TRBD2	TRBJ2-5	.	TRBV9	CASSKKGTREETQYF	TGTGCCAGCAGCAAAAAGGGGACTAGAGAAGAGACCCAGTACTTC
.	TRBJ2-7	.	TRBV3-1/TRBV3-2	CASSRDYSSYEQYF	TGTGCCAGCAGCCGTGATTACTCGTCCTACGAGCAGTACTTC
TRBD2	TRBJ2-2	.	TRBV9	CASSAGGSGELFF	TGTGCCAGCAGCGCGGGGGGTTCCGGGGAGCTGTTTTTT
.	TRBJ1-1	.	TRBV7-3	CASSLGGLGTEAFF	TGTGCCAGCAGCCTCGGGGGTTTGGGCACTGAAGCTTTCTTT
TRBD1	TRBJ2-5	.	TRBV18	CASSRGQGDQETQYF	TGTGCCAGCTCACGGGGACAGGGAGACCAAGAGACCCAGTACTTC
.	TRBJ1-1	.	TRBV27	CASSSPGENTEAFF	TGTGCCAGCAGTTCCCCCGGTGAGAACACTGAAGCTTTCTTT
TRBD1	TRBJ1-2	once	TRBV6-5	CASSYRPGQSYGYTF	TGTGCCAGCAGTTACCGTCCGGGACAGAGCTATGGCTACACCTTC
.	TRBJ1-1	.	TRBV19	CASSSTVNTEAFF	TGTGCCAGTAGCTCGACTGTGAACACTGAAGCTTTCTTT
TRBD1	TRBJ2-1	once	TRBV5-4	CASSSDRGLGSYNEQFF	TGTGCCAGCAGCTCAGACAGGGGGCTGGGGTCCTACAATGAGCAGTTCTTC
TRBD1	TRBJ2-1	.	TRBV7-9	CASSSAGQGLDEQFF	TGTGCCAGCAGCTCCGCCGGACAGGGTTTAGATGAGCAGTTCTTC
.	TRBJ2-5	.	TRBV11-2	CASSLGPRGPSGTQYF	TGTGCCAGCAGCTTGGGCCCGCGGGGGCCATCAGGGACCCAGTACTTC
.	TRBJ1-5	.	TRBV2	CASSKQGFQPQHF	TGTGCCAGCAGTAAACAGGGTTTTCAGCCCCAGCATTTT
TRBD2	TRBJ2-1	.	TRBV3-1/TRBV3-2	CASSQAPAGSYNEQFF	TGTGCCAGCAGCCAAGCCCCAGCGGGATCCTACAATGAGCAGTTCTTC
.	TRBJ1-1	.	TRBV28	CASSPGELNTEAFF	TGTGCCAGCAGTCCCGGAGAGCTGAACACTGAAGCTTTCTTT
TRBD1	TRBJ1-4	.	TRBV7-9	CASSLDLGRTGGSEKLFF	TGTGCCAGCAGCTTAGACCTGGGCCGGACAGGGGGCAGTGAAAAACTGTTTTTT
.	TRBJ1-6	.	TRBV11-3	CASSLESQSPLHF	TGTGCCAGCAGCTTAGAAAGTCAGTCACCCCTCCACTTT
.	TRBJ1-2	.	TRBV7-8	CASSSRQVEGYTF	TGTGCCAGCAGCTCCCGACAGGTGGAAGGCTACACCTTC
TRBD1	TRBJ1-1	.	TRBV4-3	CASSQVQGDGTEAFF	TGCGCCAGCAGCCAAGTACAGGGGGATGGGACTGAAGCTTTCTTT
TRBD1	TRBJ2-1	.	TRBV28	CASSFSTGTENNEQFF	TGTGCCAGCAGTTTTTCGACCGGGACAGAAAACAATGAGCAGTTCTTC
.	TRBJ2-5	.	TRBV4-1	CASSQNGGTETQYF	TGCGCCAGCAGTCAAAATGGGGGCACGGAGACCCAGTACTTC
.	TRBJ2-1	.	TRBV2	CASTDDTGLYYNEQFF	TGTGCCAGCACCGATGATACGGGACTTTACTACAATGAGCAGTTCTTC
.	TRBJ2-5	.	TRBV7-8	CASSRGASVETQYF	TGTGCCAGCAGCCGAGGGGCTAGCGTGGAGACCCAGTACTTC
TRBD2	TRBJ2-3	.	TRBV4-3	CASSQGGEGPYTQYF	TGCGCCAGCAGCCAAGGGGGGGAGGGCCCGTATACGCAGTATTTT